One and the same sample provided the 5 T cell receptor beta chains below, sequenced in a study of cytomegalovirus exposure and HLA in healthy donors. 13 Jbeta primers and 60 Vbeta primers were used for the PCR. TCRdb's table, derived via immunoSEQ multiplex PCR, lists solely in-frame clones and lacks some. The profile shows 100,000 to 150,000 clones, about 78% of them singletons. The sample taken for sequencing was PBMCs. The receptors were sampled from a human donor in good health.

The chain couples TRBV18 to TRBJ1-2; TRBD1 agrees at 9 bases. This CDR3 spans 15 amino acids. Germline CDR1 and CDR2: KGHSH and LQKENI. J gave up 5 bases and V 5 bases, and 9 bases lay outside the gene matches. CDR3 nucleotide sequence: TGTGCCAGCTCATCACGCCTCGGGACAGGGTATGGCTACACCTTC. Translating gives CASSSRLGTGYGYTF.

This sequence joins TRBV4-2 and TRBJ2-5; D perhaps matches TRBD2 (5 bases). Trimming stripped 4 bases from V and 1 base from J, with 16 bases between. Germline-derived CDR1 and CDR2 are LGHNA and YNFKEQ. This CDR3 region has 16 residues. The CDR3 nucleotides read TGTGCCAGCAGCCCCTTTCTTCGGGGTAGCCAAGAGACCCAGTACTTC. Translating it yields CASSPFLRGSQETQYF.

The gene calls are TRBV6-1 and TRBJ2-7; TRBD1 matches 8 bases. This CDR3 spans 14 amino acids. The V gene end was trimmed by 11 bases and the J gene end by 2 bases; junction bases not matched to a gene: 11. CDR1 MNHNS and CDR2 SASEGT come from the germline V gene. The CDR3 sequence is CAGRGSGGTYEQYF. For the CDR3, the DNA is TGTGCCGGTCGTGGGTCAGGGGGCACCTACGAGCAGTACTTC.

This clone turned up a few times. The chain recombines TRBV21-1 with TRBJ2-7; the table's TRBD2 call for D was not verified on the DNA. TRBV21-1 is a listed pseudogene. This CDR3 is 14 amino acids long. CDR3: CASSKWCGSYEQYF. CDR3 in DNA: TGTGCCAGCAGCAAATGGTGCGGCTCTTACGAGCAGTACTTC.

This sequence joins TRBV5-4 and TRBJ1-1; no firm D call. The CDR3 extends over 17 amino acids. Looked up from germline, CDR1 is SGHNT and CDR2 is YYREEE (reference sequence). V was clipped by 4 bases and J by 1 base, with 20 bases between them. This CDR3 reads CASSPPLGRPGNTEAFF. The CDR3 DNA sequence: TGTGCCAGCAGCCCGCCCCTCGGAAGGCCGGGGAACACTGAAGCTTTCTTT.